The 5 T cell receptor beta chains below all came from one sample that was sequenced in a study of CD8+CD57+ T cells in acquired aplastic anemia. TCR beta VDJ and CDR3 profiles were obtained from a genomic DNA template. TCRdb re-derived calls from the reads in MiXCR, one entry per CDR3 protein. The sample contains approximately 200,000 distinct CDR3 sequences, 50% to 55% of which appear only once. Material for sequencing was sorted CD4+, CD8+, or CD8+CD57+ T cells (not recorded which) from PBMCs. Receptor source: a human donor in good health, serving as a control.

This clonotype was seen repeatedly, ten times or more. The V call is TRBV6-6, the J call TRBJ1-1; 8 bases align to TRBD1. Germline V gives CDR1 MNHNY, CDR2 SVGAGI (reference sequence). This CDR3 region has 13 residues. V lost 0 bases, J lost 12 bases, and 6 bases stayed unmatched. CDR3 in amino acids: CASSYSGQGATFF. The CDR3 coding sequence is TGTGCCAGCAGTTACTCGGGCCAGGGGGCAACTTTCTTT.

The chain combines TRBV2 with TRBJ2-7, with 9 bases identical to TRBD1. This CDR3 region has 13 residues. J lost 4 bases, V lost 4 bases, and 2 bases had no gene match. Germline assignment: CDR1 SNHLY and CDR2 FYNNEI. The CDR3 nucleotides are TGTGCCAGCAGTGGGGGACAGGGTTACGAGCAGTACTTC. Translating gives CASSGGQGYEQYF. The full variable domain, rest sourced from reference TRBV2 and TRBJ2-7, is EPEVTQTPSHQVTQMGQEVILRCVPISNHLYFYWYRQILGQKVEFLVSFYNNEISEKSEIFDDQFSVERPDGSNFTLKIRSTKLEDSAMYFCASSGGQGYEQYFGPGTRLTVT.

This clonotype was detected many times. The chain joins TRBV5-8 to TRBJ2-1; TRBD1 or TRBD2 may be the D gene (5 bases each). V lost 5 bases to trimming and J lost 4 bases, with 10 bases between them. The CDR3 loop spans 13 amino acids. Germline lookup yields CDR1 SGHTS and CDR2 YDEGEE. The CDR3 loop reads CASSYGAYNEQFF. The CDR3 DNA reads as TGTGCCAGCAGTTACGGGGCATACAATGAGCAGTTCTTC.

This clonotype has ten or more counts. The V and J genes are TRBV11-2 and TRBJ2-2; D tentatively reads TRBD1 or TRBD2 (5 bases each). The CDR3 has 14 residues. Germline values: CDR1 SGHAT, CDR2 FQNNGV. The V and J ends lost 4 bases and 4 bases respectively, with 10 bases between them. CDR3: CASSWAGTTGELFF. CDR3 in DNA: TGTGCCAGCAGCTGGGCAGGGACCACCGGGGAGCTGTTTTTT.

This clonotype was observed many times. This rearrangement joins TRBV28 to TRBJ2-6; 8 positions match TRBD1. V dropped 11 bases and J dropped 0; count of bases not matched to a gene: 6. Germline values: CDR1 MDHEN, CDR2 SYDVKM. The CDR3 covers 15 residues. CDR3 in amino acids: CAHGQGHSGANVLTF. CDR3 coding DNA: TGTGCCCACGGACAGGGCCACTCTGGGGCCAACGTCCTGACTTTC.